This T cell receptor (beta chain) was recovered during a study of monozygotic twins with inflammatory bowel disease. TCRdb reprocessed the 5' RACE reads and reports one entry per CDR3 protein, with no DNA. In all, the sample yields 400,000 or so distinct CDR3 sequences. The CDR3 contains 14 residues. CDR1 and CDR2 (germline): DFQATT, SNEGSKA (reference sequence). The TCR was taken from a human donor with ulcerative colitis or Crohn's disease, or a healthy co-twin of an affected twin (not recorded which). This chain uses TRBV20-1 with TRBJ1-2; as DNA is missing, the TRBD1 call by TCRdb cannot be tested. The sample consisted of blood. This CDR3 reads CSARGTGDTYGYTF.